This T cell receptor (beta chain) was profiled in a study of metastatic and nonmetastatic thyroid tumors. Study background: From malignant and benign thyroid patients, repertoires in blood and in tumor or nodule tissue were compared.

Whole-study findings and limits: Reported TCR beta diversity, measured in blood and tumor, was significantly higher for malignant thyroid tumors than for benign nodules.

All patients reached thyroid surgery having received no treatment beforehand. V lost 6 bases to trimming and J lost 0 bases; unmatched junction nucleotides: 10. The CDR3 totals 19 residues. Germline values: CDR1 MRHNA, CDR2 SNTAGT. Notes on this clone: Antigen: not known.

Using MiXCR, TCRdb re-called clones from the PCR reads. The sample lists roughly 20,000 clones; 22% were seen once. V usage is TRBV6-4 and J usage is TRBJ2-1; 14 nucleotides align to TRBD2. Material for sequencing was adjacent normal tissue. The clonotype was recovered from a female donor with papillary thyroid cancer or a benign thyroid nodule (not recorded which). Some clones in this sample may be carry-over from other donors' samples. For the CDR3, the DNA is TGTGCCAGCAGAGACGGACTAGCGGGGGGCCCTAGCTCCTACAATGAGCAGTTCTTC. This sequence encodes CASRDGLAGGPSSYNEQFF.